Below are 19 T cell receptor beta chains sequenced from a single sample in a study of blood T cells in healthy people across ages. Using a J-beta primer mix together with a sample-barcoded 5' primer, a second PCR was run for roughly 7 to 11 cycles. TCRdb itself ran the 5' RACE reads through MiXCR, one entry per CDR3 protein. This repertoire shows hundreds of thousands of distinct CDR3 sequences, roughly 45% found once; its top ten account for 20% to 25%. The sample comprised blood. The receptors originated from a woman aged 60-75 years in good health.

The chain combines TRBV12-3 or TRBV12-4 with TRBJ2-3, with D maybe TRBD1 (5 bases). There are 16 residues in the CDR3. V gave up 1 base and J gave up 1 base, with 12 bases separating them. The CDR3, as DNA: TGTGCCAGCAGTTTAGGAAACAGGTTTGGCACAGATACGCAGTATTTT. This sequence encodes CASSLGNRFGTDTQYF.

This chain uses TRBV7-2 with TRBJ2-5; 12 bases agree with TRBD1. From germline, CDR1 is SGHTA and CDR2 FQGNSA. Trimming removed 5 bases from V and 11 bases from J; junction bases left unmatched: 15. This CDR3 has 16 amino acids. DNA of the CDR3: TGTGCCAGCAGCCTATACCGGGACAGGGGGCACTATGAGCAGTACTTC. Amino acids: CASSLYRDRGHYEQYF.

The gene calls are TRBV5-1 and TRBJ2-7, with D perhaps TRBD1 or TRBD2 (6 bases each). The CDR3 is 14 residues long. The V end lost 4 bases, the J end lost 5 bases, and 16 bases lay between the germline ends. CDR1 and CDR2 (germline): SGHRS, YFSETQ. Here the CDR3 DNA reads TGCGCCAGCAGCCAGGGGACTGCCATGAACGAGCAGTACTTC. Translated: CASSQGTAMNEQYF.

This chain links TRBV10-3 with TRBJ2-3, with TRBD2 matching 7 bases. Germline trimming cut 8 bases from V and 1 base from J; bases unmatched to any gene: 0. Germline CDR1 is ENHRY and CDR2 is SYGVKD. This CDR3 comprises 12 residues. The CDR3 here is CAIAGGTDTQYF. CDR3 coding DNA: TGTGCCATCGCGGGGGGCACAGATACGCAGTATTTT.

The V call is TRBV10-3, the J call TRBJ2-1; D perhaps matches TRBD2 (5 bases). Deletions cut 3 bases from V and 4 bases from J, with 19 bases between. Germline assignment: CDR1 ENHRY and CDR2 SYGVKD. This CDR3 has 17 amino acids. The CDR3 loop is CAISDPRGPAEYNEQFF. The DNA of the CDR3 is TGTGCCATCAGTGACCCGCGAGGACCAGCGGAATACAATGAGCAGTTCTTC.

This clonotype was counted between two and nine times. Given a much more abundant clone one base away, this may be a read error. CDR3 sequence (DNA): TGCAGTGCTAGAGATGACAGTATAAGCTCCTACGAGCGGTACTTC. It codes for CSARDDSISSYERYF. This rearrangement joins TRBV20-1 to TRBJ2-7; the D gene is possibly TRBD1 (5 bases). Germline CDR1 is DFQATT and CDR2 is SNEGSKA (reference sequence). The CDR3 is 15 residues long.

Of note for this clonotype: A read error may produce the germline difference seen at one junction end. In DNA form, the CDR3 reads TGTGCCAGCAGCCCAGCGGGACAGGACTACGATGAGCAGTTCTTC. Residues: CASSPAGQDYDEQFF. This chain joins TRBV11-2 and TRBJ2-1, with D perhaps matching TRBD1 (8 bases). There are 15 residues in the CDR3. CDR1 and CDR2 (germline): SGHAT, FQNNGV.

The rearrangement joins TRBV18 to TRBJ1-1; 10 bases map to TRBD1. Trimming cost V 4 bases and J 4 bases; bases outside gene matches: 9. The CDR3 totals 16 residues. Germline CDR1 KGHSH, CDR2 LQKENI. In DNA, the CDR3 is TGTGCCAGCTCACAATCGACAGGGGGCGGGGGCACTGAAGCTTTCTTT. It yields the protein CASSQSTGGGGTEAFF.

This clonotype appeared a few times. This sequence joins TRBV12-2 and TRBJ2-5; the table's TRBD1 call for D was not verified on the DNA. TRBV12-2 represents a pseudogene. The CDR3 sequence is 16 residues long. CDR3 residues: CASRWGGGLQLETQYF. The DNA of the CDR3 is TGTGCAAGTCGCTGGGGCGGTGGTCTACAGCTAGAGACCCAGTACTTC.

This clonotype has at least ten counts. The chain employs TRBV5-5 and TRBJ2-7; no clear D gene. CDR3 length equals 13 residues. Germline V CDR1 and CDR2: SGHKS, YYEKEE (reference sequence). V was clipped by 0 bases and J by 2 bases, with 6 bases between them. CDR3 nucleotide sequence: TGTGCCAGCAGCTTGGACAACACCTACGAGCAGTACTTC. Residues: CASSLDNTYEQYF.

The rearrangement links TRBV6-2 or TRBV6-3 to TRBJ2-5; D is unclear. TRBJ2-7 matches the DNA end more closely, so the J call is doubtful. Germline lookup yields CDR1 MNHEY and CDR2 SVGEGT. This CDR3 has 12 residues. For the CDR3, the DNA is TGTGCCAGCAGTTGGGTTTGGGACGAGCAGTACTTC. Its translation is CASSWVWDEQYF.

This rearrangement joins TRBV7-2 to TRBJ2-1; 13 bases match TRBD2. Trimming at V came to 8 bases and at J to 0 bases, leaving 7 bases not matched to a gene. The CDR3 is 17 residues long. CDR1 is SGHTA, CDR2 FQGNSA, per germline. CDR3: CASPGLAGKSSYNEQFF. DNA for the CDR3: TGTGCCAGCCCGGGACTAGCGGGGAAGAGCTCCTACAATGAGCAGTTCTTC.

The chain has TRBV5-1 and TRBJ2-1; 8 bases are shared with TRBD2. The CDR3 length is 19 residues. The ends lost 0 bases at V and 0 bases at J; junction bases unmatched: 11. The germline gives CDR1 SGHRS, CDR2 YFSETQ. The CDR3 DNA is TGCGCCAGCAGCTTGGCCGTGAGCGGGGGATTCAGCTCCTACAATGAGCAGTTCTTC. Its protein is CASSLAVSGGFSSYNEQFF.

The CDR3 DNA sequence: TGTGCCATCAAGCGCGAGGAGAATAACTATGGCTACACCTTC. Its translation: CAIKREENNYGYTF. J is TRBJ1-2 and V is TRBV10-3, with unresolved D. The CDR3 sequence is 14 residues long. Germline CDR1 ENHRY, CDR2 SYGVKD. V was pared by 7 bases and J by 1 base, with 13 bases between.

The V gene is TRBV6-5, the J gene TRBJ2-1, with 8 positions matching TRBD1. The germline V gene has CDR1 MNHEY and CDR2 SVGAGI. This CDR3 region has 14 residues. The V segment lost 6 bases and the J segment 2 bases; nucleotides outside the gene matches: 3. The CDR3 sequence: CASRETGAYNEQFF. The CDR3 region has the DNA TGTGCCAGCAGAGAGACAGGGGCCTACAATGAGCAGTTCTTC.

This rearrangement joins TRBV12-3 or TRBV12-4 to TRBJ2-7; D gene unclear. The CDR3 contains 14 residues. Trimming shortened V by 3 bases and J by 2 bases, and 11 bases separated the two germline ends. DNA for the CDR3: TGTGCCAGCAGTTTCCGTGAGCTGACCTACGAGCAGTACTTC. It codes for CASSFRELTYEQYF.

This clonotype was seen a few times. This sequence joins TRBV20-1 and TRBJ2-1; D may be TRBD1 (5 bases). The CDR3 spans 14 residues. Per germline, CDR1 DFQATT and CDR2 SNEGSKA (reference sequence). V was shortened by 4 bases and J by 4 bases, with 14 bases between the two germline ends. This chain's CDR3 is CSATQGVRYNEQFF. For the CDR3, the DNA is TGCAGTGCTACCCAGGGTGTTCGATACAATGAGCAGTTCTTC.

The rearrangement links TRBV25-1 to TRBJ1-1; D is unclear. Trimming stripped 1 base from V and 1 base from J, with 10 bases between. Germline CDR1 is MGHDK and CDR2 is SYGVNS. The CDR3 spans 15 residues. The CDR3 sequence is CASSESKRTNTEAFF. The CDR3 DNA is TGTGCCAGCAGTGAATCGAAAAGGACGAACACTGAAGCTTTCTTT.

This clonotype was seen only a few times. This rearrangement joins TRBV19 to TRBJ2-1; 7 bases match TRBD2. The CDR3 runs 17 residues. V was pared by 4 bases and J by 6 bases, with 15 bases of the junction left unmatched. Germline CDR1 is LNHDA and CDR2 is SQIVND (reference sequence). The CDR3 nucleotides read TGTGCCAGTAGTAAAAGGGTAGAGGCGGGGGTTGCCAATGAGCAGTTCTTC. Translation: CASSKRVEAGVANEQFF.